A single sample is the source of the 10 T cell receptor beta chains below, sequenced in a study of PD-L1 blockade in urothelial cancer. Time point given: peripheral blood 6 weeks after treatment start. Sequencing used immunoSEQ multiplex PCR; TCRdb keeps in-frame clones, though not all of them. The sample shows around 66,000 clones, around nine tenths of them seen only once. The sequenced sample was PBMCs, obtained around atezolizumab (anti-PD-L1) treatment. The receptors derive from a man between 60 and 75 years old with urothelial cancer.

The J gene is TRBJ1-5, the V gene TRBV28; D remains ambiguous. This CDR3 region has 14 residues. CDR1 is MDHEN, CDR2 SYDVKM, per germline. V shed 6 bases and J shed 5 bases, with 14 bases lying between them. CDR3 sequence: CASRRLGGHQPQHF. CDR3 nucleotide sequence: TGTGCCAGCAGGCGGCTCGGAGGGCATCAGCCCCAGCATTTT.

This clone was detected only a few times. The chain couples TRBV19 to TRBJ2-1; TRBD2 aligns across 11 bases. This CDR3 region has 15 residues. The germline V gene encodes CDR1 LNHDA and CDR2 SQIVND (reference sequence). V was clipped by 5 bases and J by 12 bases; unmatched bases: 12. The CDR3 DNA reads TGTGCCAGTAGTGAGACGACTAGCGGGACCGAGACGCAGTTCTTC. This encodes CASSETTSGTETQFF.

The V call is TRBV13, the J call TRBJ2-2, with D possibly being TRBD2 (6 bases). Trimming took off 0 bases at V and 5 bases at J, with 7 bases between the two ends. Germline assignment: CDR1 PRHDT and CDR2 FYEKMQ (reference sequence). The CDR3 is made up of 14 amino acids. This CDR3 is CASSLGRGTGELFF. CDR3 nucleotide sequence: TGTGCCAGCAGCTTAGGCCGGGGGACCGGGGAGCTGTTTTTT.

The chain carries TRBV2 and TRBJ2-2, with D perhaps matching TRBD2 (5 bases). This CDR3 comprises 14 residues. The V gene lost 7 bases and the J gene lost 8 bases, with 17 bases spanning the gap. Germline V gene data show CDR1 as SNHLY and CDR2 as FYNNEI. In nucleotides, the CDR3 is TGTGCCAGCAAAGAGGTGGCTAGCTCTGGGGAGCTGTTTTTT. It is translated as CASKEVASSGELFF.

The chain carries TRBV9 and TRBJ2-1; 7 nucleotides line up with TRBD2. Trimming removed 0 bases from V and 8 bases from J; junction bases left unmatched: 5. The germline V gene has CDR1 SGDLS and CDR2 YYNGEE. CDR3 length: 14 amino acids. CDR3 in amino acids: CASSVGRTRDEQFF. CDR3 bases: TGTGCCAGCAGCGTAGGGAGGACTAGAGATGAGCAGTTCTTC. Combining the CDR3 with reference TRBV9 and TRBJ2-1 gives the whole variable domain DSGVTQTPKHLITATGQRVTLRCSPRSGDLSVYWYQQSLDQGLQFLIQYYNGEERAKGNILERFSAQQFPDLHSELNLSSLELGDSALYFCASSVGRTRDEQFFGPGTRLTVL.

V is TRBV28 and J is TRBJ2-5; 8 bases line up with TRBD2. CDR1 MDHEN and CDR2 SYDVKM come from the germline V gene. V dropped 1 base and J dropped 1; count of bases not matched to a gene: 5. The CDR3 is 16 residues long. CDR3 amino acids: CASSLSGLALQETQYF. The CDR3 DNA sequence: TGTGCCAGCAGTTTATCAGGACTAGCCCTCCAAGAGACCCAGTACTTC.

The chain employs TRBV7-6 and TRBJ2-5; D may be TRBD2 (5 bases). Germline loops: CDR1 SGHVS, CDR2 FNYEAQ. V lost 4 bases, J lost 5 bases, and 11 bases lay in between. The CDR3 loop spans 13 amino acids. Written as DNA, the CDR3 is TGTGCCAGCAGCTGGAGGAGAATGGAGACCCAGTACTTC. Amino acid sequence: CASSWRRMETQYF. Full variable domain (outside the CDR3, taken from reference TRBV7-6 and TRBJ2-5): GAGVSQSPRYKVTKRGQDVALRCDPISGHVSLYWYRQALGQGPEFLTYFNYEAQQDKSGLPNDRFSAERPEGSISTLTIQRTEQRDSAMYRCASSWRRMETQYFGPGTRLLVL.

V gene TRBV4-1 combines with J gene TRBJ2-3; 7 nucleotides agree with TRBD2. Unmatched junction bases numbered 3, after V lost 3 bases and J lost 0 bases. Germline assignment: CDR1 MGHRA and CDR2 YSYEKL. The CDR3 has 15 amino acids. CDR3 nucleotide sequence: TGCGCCAGCAGCCAGGGAGGGAGAAGCACAGATACGCAGTATTTT. This sequence encodes CASSQGGRSTDTQYF.

The chain employs TRBV7-9 and TRBJ2-3, with 11 bases fitting TRBD2. With 3 bases clipped from V and 1 base from J, the junction kept 3 bases outside the gene matches. Germline V gene data show CDR1 as SEHNR and CDR2 as FQNEAQ (reference sequence). The CDR3 contains 16 residues. CDR3 region: CASSFSSGGGTDTQYF. The CDR3 nucleotides read TGTGCCAGCAGCTTTAGTAGCGGGGGGGGCACAGATACGCAGTATTTT.

This chain joins TRBV5-1 and TRBJ2-1, with 8 bases aligning to TRBD1. Looked up from germline, CDR1 is SGHRS and CDR2 is YFSETQ. Trimming took 4 bases from V and 6 from J; bases not matched to a gene: 6. This CDR3 has 14 residues. The CDR3 sequence: CASSPGQAVNEQFF. As DNA, the CDR3 is TGCGCCAGCAGCCCGGGACAGGCGGTCAATGAGCAGTTCTTC.